A selection of T cell receptor beta chains follows, all from one sample in a study of T-cell reconstitution after alpha-beta-depleted transplantation in children. TCRdb ran MiXCR on the PCR reads and lists one entry per CDR3 protein. The table has some 4,200 distinct CDR3 sequences, roughly a fifth seen once; the top ten hold approximately 44%. Material: PBMCs, mostly from graft donor cells, obtained 180 days after TCRalphabeta/CD19-depleted stem cell transplant. The receptors were gathered from a male patient under 10 years old who had a stem cell transplant for acute lymphoblastic leukemia, so the T cells may come from the graft donor. Each CDR3 is given with its conserved first and last residue. Size is omitted from some rows. Given values are once, few, many or a class for expanded clones.

NA	TRBV6-1	TRBJ1-1	CASSDLTVWALNTEAFF
large	TRBV16	TRBJ1-1	CASSQSTRSVTEAFF
medium-sized	TRBV5-4	TRBJ2-1	CASSFGGRASINNEQFF
medium-sized	TRBV29-1	TRBJ2-3	CSVDPGVPDTQYF
NA	TRBV6-1	TRBJ2-1	CASSRDGGSYNEQFF
NA	TRBV4-1	TRBJ2-7	CASSQQAGIETYEQYF
NA	TRBV10-2	TRBJ2-7	CASSEQGAYEQYF
many	TRBV6-2/TRBV6-3	TRBJ1-5	CASSYPSRGNQPQHF
many	TRBV29-1	TRBJ1-1	CSFGLSNTEAFF
large	TRBV12-3/TRBV12-4	TRBJ2-3	CASSFPPNIADTQYF
many	TRBV10-3	TRBJ1-5	CAISESVGVQPQHF
NA	TRBV13	TRBJ1-1	CASSLNLKNTEAFF
many	TRBV4-1	TRBJ1-1	CASSQSRGRRVGEAFF
many	TRBV9	TRBJ2-7	CASSVDFRDFGEQYF
many	TRBV7-7	TRBJ2-7	CASSEKTGVYEQYF
many	TRBV2	TRBJ2-2	CASSGNTGELFF
large	TRBV15	TRBJ2-5	CATSREGLAARETQYF
many	TRBV5-1	TRBJ2-1	CASSIQPYSYNEQFF
many	TRBV6-1	TRBJ2-7	CARTPFSGPYEQYF
many	TRBV2	TRBJ2-3	CASNLAGGPDTQYF
many	TRBV6-1	TRBJ1-3	CASSADRGRGNTIYF
many	TRBV25-1	TRBJ2-3	CASSGGRAVGDTQYF
many	TRBV7-9	TRBJ2-7	CASSSLQGWGFHEQYF
many	TRBV28	TRBJ1-3	CASSLLPGGGNTIYF
medium-sized	TRBV24-1	TRBJ2-2	CATGTANTGELFF
many	TRBV20-1	TRBJ2-3	CSARDPERSTDTQYF
many	TRBV7-9	TRBJ2-5	CASSLEGSGRSLRTQYF
NA	TRBV7-9	TRBJ2-3	CANSFVLGGADTDTQYF
many	TRBV20-1	TRBJ2-1	CSVTAGAGDEQFF
many	TRBV3-1	TRBJ2-1	CASSQEGRDHNEQFF
many	TRBV10-3	TRBJ2-5	CATIESGGRFFQETQYF
few	TRBV19	TRBJ2-1	CASSIGIGYNEQFF
medium-sized	TRBV7-9	TRBJ1-1	CASSFLGVPTEAFF
many	TRBV5-1	TRBJ2-2	CASSRSGAVDTGELFF
NA	TRBV7-2	TRBJ1-6	CASSASRGSPLHF
many	TRBV3-1	TRBJ2-7	CASSHSGTPYEQYF
many	TRBV15	TRBJ2-1	CATSRDSLAARLAGVGNEQFF
NA	TRBV20-1	TRBJ1-4	CSAHRRQSEKLFF
NA	TRBV3-1	TRBJ1-2	CASSQDGSGFGYTF
many	TRBV5-1	TRBJ2-1	CASSWGTGVYNEQFF
many	TRBV5-6	TRBJ1-5	CASSSTGYNQPQHF
many	TRBV28	TRBJ1-1	CASRAGRTHTEAFF
many	TRBV21-1	TRBJ1-3	CASSSGQPIYF
medium-sized	TRBV9	TRBJ2-3	CASSVAESGRAGDTQYF
many	TRBV5-1	TRBJ2-5	CASSFNPGPQETQYF
many	TRBV7-9	TRBJ1-1	CASSLAWGGTNTEAFF
many	TRBV20-1	TRBJ2-4	CSARLGGGAKNIQYF
many	TRBV5-1	TRBJ2-1	CASSLRREGLYNEQFF
many	TRBV7-9	TRBJ2-3	CASRWKVTDTQYF
many	TRBV27	TRBJ1-1	CASSPRRDRGLNTEAFF
NA	TRBV11-3	TRBJ2-3	CASSFVPDTQYF